This T cell receptor beta chain came from a study of cytomegalovirus exposure and HLA in healthy donors (dated by TCRdb to the late 2010s). Background for the entire study: An earlier analysis of some 620 of the donors reported about 300 Gb of sequence data and 95 million to 130 million unique TCR beta sequences obtained from about 180 million T cells. The T cell repertoires of around 730 subjects were profiled by immunosequencing and related to cytomegalovirus serostatus. Among some 410 genotyped donors of the cohort, an average of about 220,000 unique TCR beta nucleotide sequences was sequenced per donor, of which approximately 18% were non-productive. The study aimed to test whether signatures of past pathogen exposure could be identified by cataloging public T cell receptors. Genome-wide SNP genotypes for about 55% of the roughly 670 donors were used in a later genetic analysis, which treated that subset as a discovery cohort. Rather than drawing on any new phenotypic data, the later analysis identified candidate immune exposures from TCR beta sequences and the way those sequences occurred across donors. A later analysis re-examined previously published TCR beta repertoires from more than 550 donors and added high-resolution HLA genotyping to investigate patterns of TCR occurrence. Roughly 300 gigabases of sequencing data and around 80 million unique TCR sequences made up an early release that covered approximately 650 HLA-typed donors. All discovery cohort repertoires had been generated using a single sequencing platform. Among the roughly 400 genotyped donors, around 79% belonged to the genetic ancestry cluster associated with self-reported Caucasian donors. Four to six DR-DQ haplotypes were handled as single units for association and clustering, since linkage in the cohort was strong. An earlier analysis of approximately 580 of the donors used high-throughput TCR beta sequencing to judge whether each TCR beta V gene segment behaved as functional or pseudogenic. HLA typing included class I and class II loci at four-digit resolution. Along with the approximately 650-subject first cohort, a separate validation cohort of around 120 different subjects was used. The number of donors typed differed by locus, with about 629-640 for A, B, C, DRB1 and DQB1, around 520 for DQA1, 606 for DPA1, and 400 to 490 for DPB1. To predict cytomegalovirus infection status, the study combined high-throughput TCR immunosequencing, statistical association of individual TCRs with disease status, and machine learning. Donor age, sex, ethnicity and CMV serostatus were collected together with the repertoire data.

Concerning this clone itself: Its antigen is currently not known. One base away there is no much larger clone; base qualities are not given.

The cohort comprised fewer than 700 healthy bone marrow donors. All cohort members were sampled while nominally healthy, although unrecorded immune exposures were likely present. The donor was CMV seropositive and belonged to the group of 250 to 300 seropositive cohort members. Each donor provided a peripheral blood sample, and peripheral blood mononuclear cells were used for TCR beta sequencing. Genomic DNA extraction from the blood cell samples was performed with the Qiagen DNeasy Blood Extraction Kit. Paper-wide results and their limitations: The earlier analysis of 587 of the donors excluded 15 to 20 rarely observed V segments, including chromosome 9 orphons, because counts were too low. A total of 164 TCR beta chains were listed by the study as associated with cytomegalovirus. A further reported finding was that TCR beta sequences accurately predicted the HLA-A and HLA-B alleles for most subjects in the first cohort. In a later analysis, the rate of TCR association differed among HLA loci, with DRB1 alleles having the most associated TCRs and HLA-C alleles having the fewest. Roughly uniform sequencing depth across donors was assumed in presence/absence analyses, although this assumption may not hold. A later analysis found that HLA-associated TCR beta chains were more clonally expanded and had lower generation probabilities than equally common non-associated chains. In vitro tests confirmed that a few of the cytomegalovirus-associated TCR beta chains recognize cytomegalovirus antigens. In this cohort, only TCR beta chains were sequenced, and detectable features were limited by the absence of alpha or paired-chain data. Several of the top co-occurrence clusters appeared to be linked to parvovirus B19, influenza, CMV and Epstein-Barr virus, according to a later analysis. Because HLA typing was missing for some donors at each locus, association tests included only the typed subset. The only immune exposure information available for the cohort was CMV serostatus. While some public TCRs were present in many individuals, most TCR sequences turned up only very rarely across donors. In a later analysis, around 17,000 TCR beta sequences were associated with specific HLA alleles at a false discovery rate of 0.05. When HLA alleles, especially DR and DQ, strongly co-occurred, attributing TCR associations to individual alleles was difficult. In a later analysis, most CMV-associated TCR beta chains were found to appear HLA-restricted, with HLA associations seemingly driven largely by CMV exposure. The sequencing pipeline was judged likely to have produced a cluster of highly shared sequence variants as a technical artifact. V-gene and J-gene trimming of TCR beta chains was associated with a missense DCLRE1C variant in a later genetic analysis, and the association was replicated in an independent cohort. It was suggested by the authors that the approach could potentially be generalized to other disease states and immunological phenotypes. Compared with the approximately 710-donor mean, donors in an Asian-associated ancestry cluster had fewer N-insertions in productive TCRs, according to a later genetic analysis. The classifier was reported to diagnose cytomegalovirus status with high specificity and sensitivity in both the original and validation cohorts. Correlated functional status among segregating V segments might reflect linkage disequilibrium, but an unknown experimental factor could not be ruled out. An earlier analysis of approximately 540 of the donors showed that most TCR beta V segments appeared in productive rearrangements either about 90% or about 30% of the time, which broadly matched IMGT annotations.

The method behind the library was the immunoSEQ multiplex PCR assay. The multiplex PCR relied on a mix of 60 forward primers for TCR Vbeta segments and 13 reverse primers for TCR Jbeta segments. The CDR3 region of rearranged TCR beta genes was amplified from genomic DNA with a multiplex PCR assay. The amplified TCR beta libraries were sequenced on the Illumina HiSeq System as 87-base-pair reads. Per the source publication's procedure: A later analysis tallied tens of millions of unique TCR beta chains across the 610 or so repertoires, and about 12 million of those chains were shared by two or more donors. Raw reads were error-corrected and collapsed into unique sequences by a nearest-neighbor algorithm in which closely related sequences were merged to remove PCR and sequencing errors. V, D and J gene segments were assigned by aligning CDR3 sequences to IMGT reference sequences. For a sequence to be retained, a match of at least six nucleotides to both a V gene segment and a J gene segment was required. Rearrangements were classified as productive when the CDR3 lacked stop codons and remained in frame with V and J, and all other rearrangements were classified as non-productive. CDR3 was defined by IMGT convention, running from the second conserved V-encoded cysteine to the conserved J-encoded phenylalanine. In an earlier analysis of around 600 of the donors, sequences lacking an unambiguous match to a single V gene segment were excluded. In an earlier analysis of about 590 of the donors, a V segment was called functional when productive rearrangements were above 56.7%, and segregating when the standard deviation between donors exceeded 5%. To diagnose cytomegalovirus status from the catalog of TCR beta chain sequences, a statistical classification framework was built. V and J gene assignment, in a later analysis, came from comparing TCR nucleotide sequences with IMGT/GENE-DB human TR gene sequences. In a later analysis, CDR3 sequences and most-parsimonious VDJ recombination scenarios were assigned using the TCRdist pipeline. A later analysis defined each TCR beta chain by its CDR3 amino acid sequence plus V-gene family, and excluded reads lacking a unique V-gene family. In a later analysis, nearly 600 highly shared, low-generation-probability nucleotide sequences were removed to address suspected cross-contamination and a sequencing artifact. In a later analysis, a clonal expansion index was calculated for each public chain from normalized within-repertoire ranks of inferred template counts. Generation probabilities in a later analysis came from a VDJ recombination model fitted to out-of-frame rearrangements, and those results were checked against IGoR. Hypergeometric tests were used in a later analysis to score TCR-TCR, TCR-HLA and TCR-CMV co-occurrence, with a repertoire-size bias correction applied to the TCR pairs. In a later analysis, false discovery rates were estimated by permuting HLA or CMV assignments 20 times. In a later analysis, co-occurring TCRs were grouped with DBSCAN, and TCRdist sequence similarity was added when clustering was performed within HLA-allele-positive subsets. For co-occurrence clustering, repertoires with fewer than 30,000 or more than 120,000 public chains were excluded, along with four or five repertoires with anomalous nucleotide sharing. Entries here come from immuneACCESS through TCRdb and include only in-frame sequences with V and J called. Some clones fail to appear in such tables; in the studies checked, an unresolved V gene covers under half of the shortfall, and the cause of the remainder is unknown. V and J calls and clone size are those listed in that table; D and trimming were worked out from the DNA. The sample records about 130,000 clones, about 74% of which are singletons. Together, the top ten hold 3.5% to 5% of the sample.

The sequence was collected from a man aged 18 to 30 in good health and CMV-seropositive. Source material: PBMCs.

The nucleotide sequence reads as follows: TGTGCCAGCAGTGAGGCAGGGAGGTCCTACGAGCAGTACTTC. The translation is CASSEAGRSYEQYF. The chain is made from TRBV6-1 and TRBJ2-7, and the D gene may be TRBD2, 6 bases matching. V is reduced by 3 bases and J by 1 base, leaving a spacing of 10 bases between them. Spanning cysteine to phenylalanine, the CDR3 consists of 14 amino acids. Here the CDR3 DNA is all that survives: 42 bases in frame from base 1. CDR1 and CDR2 are drawn from the germline V gene: MNHNS, SASEGT.